These 21 T cell receptor beta chains were sequenced from one sample in a study of circulating and synovial CD4+ cells in juvenile arthritis. TCRdb's table, derived via immunoSEQ multiplex PCR, lists solely in-frame clones and lacks some. The repertoire holds about 33,000 clones, about 96% seen once, with around 0.17% in the top ten. Sequences were obtained from CD4+ T cells from blood. These receptors all come from a human donor with juvenile idiopathic arthritis.

The chain is built from TRBV6-1 and TRBJ1-2; 9 bases align to TRBD1. This CDR3 region has 15 residues. Germline V gene sequence: CDR1 MNHNS, CDR2 SASEGT. With 2 bases clipped from V and 4 bases from J, the junction kept 5 bases outside the gene matches. The CDR3, as DNA: TGTGCCAGCAGTGAAATGGGACAGGGACTCTATGGCTACACCTTC. Translating it yields CASSEMGQGLYGYTF.

V usage is TRBV2 and J usage is TRBJ1-3; no clear D. Germline lookup yields CDR1 SNHLY and CDR2 FYNNEI. With 7 bases removed from V and 0 bases from J, the gap between germline ends came to 16 bases. The CDR3 length is 16 residues. The CDR3 protein is CASNLHRVVSGNTIYF. The CDR3 DNA is TGTGCCAGCAACCTACATCGGGTGGTCTCTGGAAACACCATATATTTT.

The chain links TRBV5-5 to TRBJ2-3; unclear D gene. The CDR3 runs 15 residues. The ends were cut back, 0 bases at V and 0 bases at J, with 8 bases in the middle. Germline CDR1 is SGHKS and CDR2 is YYEKEE (reference sequence). CDR3 residues: CASSLAGFSTDTQYF. The CDR3 DNA is TGTGCCAGCAGCTTGGCAGGATTTAGCACAGATACGCAGTATTTT.

The chain recombines TRBV30 with TRBJ2-4; TRBD2 is a possible D gene (6 bases). Trimming took 8 bases from V and 2 from J, leaving 16 bases between them. Per germline, CDR1 GTSNPN and CDR2 SVGIG (reference sequence). The CDR3 spans 14 residues. DNA for the CDR3: TGTGCCACCCGACTAGACGTTCCCAAAAACATTCAGTACTTC. Translated: CATRLDVPKNIQYF.

The chain couples TRBV18 to TRBJ1-3; D is uncertain. V lost 3 bases and J 4 bases, leaving 10 bases between the germline ends. Germline values: CDR1 KGHSH, CDR2 LQKENI. This CDR3 region has 14 residues. The CDR3 DNA follows: TGTGCCAGCTCACCGCCCGGTTTCGGAAACACCATATATTTT. This codes for CASSPPGFGNTIYF.

CDR3 residues: CASSIGQAYTDTQYF. CDR3 nucleotides: TGTGCCAGTAGTATAGGGCAGGCCTACACAGATACGCAGTATTTT. The chain combines TRBV19 with TRBJ2-3; the D is unclear. V was trimmed by 1 base and J by 2 bases, leaving 10 bases between them. Germline CDR1 LNHDA, CDR2 SQIVND (reference sequence). The CDR3 has 15 amino acids. The whole variable domain, filled in from reference TRBV19 and TRBJ2-3, reads DGGITQSPKYLFRKEGQNVTLSCEQNLNHDAMYWYRQDPGQGLRLIYYSQIVNDFQKGDIAEGYSVSREKKESFPLTVTSAQKNPTAFYLCASSIGQAYTDTQYFGPGTRLTVL.

About this clone: This sample includes further DNA sequences coding for the same CDR3. The chain links TRBV7-2 to TRBJ1-1; D not certain. CDR1 and CDR2 (germline): SGHTA, FQGNSA. The CDR3 totals 13 residues. Trimming cost V 1 base and J 4 bases, with 7 bases left between them. The CDR3 DNA is TGTGCCAGCAGCTTAGGACTTGGCACTGAAGCTTTCTTT. This translates into CASSLGLGTEAFF.

V gene TRBV28 combines with J gene TRBJ2-1; 14 nucleotides match TRBD2. The junction had 4 bases not matched to a gene; V was cut back by 5 bases and J by 7 bases. The CDR3 totals 15 residues. CDR1 is MDHEN, CDR2 SYDVKM, per germline. The CDR3 spells CASSPRTSGRNEQFF. CDR3 nucleotide sequence: TGTGCCAGCAGTCCGAGGACTAGCGGGAGGAATGAGCAGTTCTTC.

The V call is TRBV27, the J call TRBJ1-2; D may be TRBD1 (6 bases). The germline V gene has CDR1 MNHEY and CDR2 SMNVEV (reference sequence). The CDR3 is 16 amino acids. Trimming stripped 5 bases from V and 2 bases from J, with 18 bases between. CDR3 coding DNA: TGTGCCAGCAGTCTTGGGGGGGCCGGGGGAAACTATGGCTACACCTTC. Its protein product is CASSLGGAGGNYGYTF.

V and J are TRBV10-3 and TRBJ2-7; D is unclear. The CDR3 sequence is 17 residues long. The germline V gene encodes CDR1 ENHRY and CDR2 SYGVKD. V lost 0 bases, J lost 0 bases, and 15 bases lay in between. The CDR3 loop is CAISESRVGAASYEQYF. CDR3 sequence (DNA): TGTGCCATCAGTGAGTCGAGAGTCGGCGCGGCCTCCTACGAGCAGTACTTC.

This clone was seen once. V is TRBV5-1 and J is TRBJ2-5, with unresolved D. Trimming removed 1 base at V and 4 bases at J, with 8 bases between. The CDR3 totals 13 residues. Looked up from germline, CDR1 is SGHRS and CDR2 is YFSETQ. The CDR3 protein is CASSLRVAETQYF. Written as DNA, the CDR3 is TGCGCCAGCAGCTTGAGAGTAGCAGAGACCCAGTACTTC.

The rearrangement links TRBV18 to TRBJ2-7; 8 positions match TRBD2. The CDR3 runs to 15 residues. With V trimmed by 4 bases and J by 7 bases, 12 bases remained unmatched. CDR1 and CDR2 (germline): KGHSH, LQKENI. CDR3 residues: CASSRQLAGLYEQYF. In DNA, the CDR3 is TGTGCCAGCTCACGGCAGCTAGCGGGCCTTTATGAGCAGTACTTC.

V is TRBV9 and J is TRBJ2-5; 12 bases agree with TRBD2. The CDR3 has 15 amino acids. V shed 4 bases, J shed 2 bases, and the junction held 3 bases outside the gene matches. Germline V gene lookup returns CDR1 SGDLS and CDR2 YYNGEE. In DNA, the CDR3 is TGTGCCAGCAGCACACTAGCGGGGGGACAAGAGACCCAGTACTTC. This codes for CASSTLAGGQETQYF.

V gene TRBV6-1 combines with J gene TRBJ1-2; 7 bases line up with TRBD1. The CDR3 totals 14 residues. J lost 4 bases, V lost 10 bases, and 12 bases had no gene match. CDR1 is MNHNS, CDR2 SASEGT, per germline. The CDR3 spells CATRRQGELYGYTF. The CDR3 coding sequence is TGTGCCACGCGACGACAGGGTGAACTCTATGGCTACACCTTC.

This sequence joins TRBV28 and TRBJ2-2, with TRBD1 matching 10 bases. The CDR3 totals 17 residues. Trimming removed 4 bases from V and 3 bases from J; junction bases left unmatched: 8. CDR1 is MDHEN, CDR2 SYDVKM, per germline. CDR3 sequence reads: CASSSAGDRGYTGELFF. The CDR3 coding sequence is TGTGCCAGCAGTTCGGCTGGGGACAGGGGATACACCGGGGAGCTGTTTTTT.

The chain employs TRBV30 and TRBJ1-1; D perhaps matches TRBD1 (6 bases). Per the germline V gene, CDR1 is GTSNPN and CDR2 is SVGIG (reference sequence). CDR3 size: 13 residues. The CDR3 region is CVGAPDLNTEAFF. The DNA for the CDR3 is TGTGTGGGGGCCCCTGATCTGAACACTGAAGCTTTCTTT. The full variable domain, completed using reference TRBV30 and TRBJ1-1, is SQTIHQWPATLVQPVGSPLSLECTVEGTSNPNLYWYRQAAGRGLQLLFYSVGIGQISSEVPQNLSASRPQDRQFILSSKKLLLSDSGFYLCVGAPDLNTEAFFGQGTRLTVV.

The V gene is TRBV6-5, the J gene TRBJ1-1, with D perhaps matching TRBD1 (5 bases). Trimming pared 0 bases from V and 5 bases from J, leaving 10 bases between. Germline assignment: CDR1 MNHEY and CDR2 SVGAGI. CDR3 length: 14 residues. The CDR3 DNA is TGTGCCAGCAGTTACTCGGGGGGAAGGACTGAAGCTTTCTTT. The encoded protein is CASSYSGGRTEAFF.

This clone was found once. The V and J genes are TRBV7-2 and TRBJ2-7; 12 bases map to TRBD2. V was pared by 5 bases and J by 6 bases, with 11 bases of the junction left unmatched. Germline CDR1 reads SGHTA; CDR2 reads FQGNSA. The CDR3 is made up of 16 amino acids. The CDR3 spells CASSITLTSGGSEQYF. CDR3 sequence (DNA): TGTGCCAGCAGCATCACCCTCACTAGCGGGGGGTCCGAGCAGTACTTC.

This chain joins TRBV5-1 and TRBJ2-3, with a tentative D call TRBD2 (5 bases). Per germline, CDR1 SGHRS and CDR2 YFSETQ. Deletions cut 5 bases from V and 4 bases from J, with 20 bases between. This CDR3 spans 16 amino acids. Written as DNA, the CDR3 is TGCGCCAGCAGATTCCTTGGGAGTTTGGGGTCAGATACGCAGTATTTT. Protein product: CASRFLGSLGSDTQYF.

The chain couples TRBV11-3 to TRBJ2-1; 7 nucleotides agree with TRBD2. There are 12 residues in the CDR3. V gave up 5 bases and J gave up 6 bases; unmatched junction bases: 1. Germline V gene lookup returns CDR1 SGHNT and CDR2 YENEEA. The CDR3 DNA follows: TGTGCCAGCAGCCCTAGCGGCAATGAGCAGTTCTTC. Encoded protein: CASSPSGNEQFF.

CDR3 DNA sequence: TGTGCCAGTAGTAGCGGACTAGCGGGAGGCCTCAGCTCCTACGAGCAGTACTTC. This encodes CASSSGLAGGLSSYEQYF. J is TRBJ2-7 and V is TRBV19, with 14 bases matching TRBD2. The CDR3 spans 18 residues. Germline CDR1 and CDR2: LNHDA and SQIVND (reference sequence). V shed 4 bases and J 0 bases; nucleotides not matched to a gene: 8.